This T cell receptor (beta chain) stems from a study of T cells in localized non-small cell lung cancer. This CDR3 contains 14 residues. Trimming shortened V by 4 bases and J by 7 bases, and 13 bases separated the two germline ends. CDR1 is MNHEY, CDR2 SMNVEV, per germline (reference sequence). Overall study findings and caveats: Patients showing higher blood T cell density tended to see longer overall survival.

This clone was seen more than once but under ten times. Its cognate antigen is unknown. This table comes from immunoSEQ multiplex PCR, and its TCRdb copy is limited to in-frame clones, with some not included. The sample records about 75,000 clones, 75% to 85% being singletons. The source is a female donor older than 55 with stage I lung adenocarcinoma. Sequencing was performed on peripheral blood, taken before any cancer treatment. V usage is TRBV27 and J usage is TRBJ2-2; D might be TRBD2 (5 bases). CDR3 nucleotide sequence: TGTGCCAGCAGTTATTGGAGGCCTGACGGGGAGCTGTTTTTT. This translates into CASSYWRPDGELFF.